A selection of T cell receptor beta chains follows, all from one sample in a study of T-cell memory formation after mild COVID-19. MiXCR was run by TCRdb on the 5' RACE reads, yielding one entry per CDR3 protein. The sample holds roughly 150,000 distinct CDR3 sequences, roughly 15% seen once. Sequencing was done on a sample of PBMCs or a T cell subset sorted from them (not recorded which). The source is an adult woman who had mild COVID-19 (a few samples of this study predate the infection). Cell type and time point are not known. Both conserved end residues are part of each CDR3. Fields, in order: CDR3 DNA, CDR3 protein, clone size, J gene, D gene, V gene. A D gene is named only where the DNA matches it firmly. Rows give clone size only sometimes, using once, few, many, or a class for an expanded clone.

TGTGCCAGCAGCGTCTACCCACAGGACGAATTGTATGGCTACACCTTC | CASSVYPQDELYGYTF | . | TRBJ1-2 | . | TRBV9
TGTGCCAGTAGTATAGATACAGGGGACCCGGGAAAACTGTTTTTT | CASSIDTGDPGKLFF | . | TRBJ1-4 | TRBD1 | TRBV19
TGTGCCAGCAGCCTCTCCCCCGACCAACTCTCTGGCTACACCTTC | CASSLSPDQLSGYTF | few | TRBJ1-2 | . | TRBV6-5
TGCAGTGCTAGAGACGACCCTGAGGGTGAAAAACTGTTTTTT | CSARDDPEGEKLFF | . | TRBJ1-4 | . | TRBV20-1
TGTGCCAGCAGCCCCGGACAGGTCTACGAGCAGTACTTC | CASSPGQVYEQYF | many | TRBJ2-7 | TRBD1 | TRBV7-2
TGTGCCAGCAGCGCCCTAGCGCGCCGGGCGGGAAGCTCCTACAATGAGCAGTTCTTC | CASSALARRAGSSYNEQFF | . | TRBJ2-1 | . | TRBV11-3
TGTGCCAGCCAGAATGGCCCTAGCACAGATACGCAGTATTTT | CASQNGPSTDTQYF | . | TRBJ2-3 | . | TRBV7-6
TGTGCCAGCAGTTTGCCCGCTACACAAGAGACCCAGTACTTC | CASSLPATQETQYF | many | TRBJ2-5 | . | TRBV12-3/TRBV12-4
TGTGCCAGCAGCACCCGACAGGGAAGAAGTTCACCCCTCCACTTT | CASSTRQGRSSPLHF | few | TRBJ1-6 | TRBD1 | TRBV11-2
TGCGCCAGCAGCTTGGTGCCGGGGGCTGACACTGAAGCTTTCTTT | CASSLVPGADTEAFF | . | TRBJ1-1 | . | TRBV5-1
TGTGCCAGCAGCCGGGGGGACAGGGGCTCCTACGAGCAGTACTTC | CASSRGDRGSYEQYF | . | TRBJ2-7 | TRBD1 | TRBV3-1
TGTGCCAGCAGCTTACTTAGGGACAGGGTGTCCCACGAGCAGTACTTC | CASSLLRDRVSHEQYF | . | TRBJ2-7 | TRBD1 | TRBV11-2
TGCGCCAGCAGCTCACAGGGGGGAGAGACCCAGTACTTC | CASSSQGGETQYF | many | TRBJ2-5 | TRBD1 | TRBV5-1
TGTGCCTGGTGGACTCCCCCCACCGGGGAGCTGTTTTTT | CAWWTPPTGELFF | few | TRBJ2-2 | . | TRBV30